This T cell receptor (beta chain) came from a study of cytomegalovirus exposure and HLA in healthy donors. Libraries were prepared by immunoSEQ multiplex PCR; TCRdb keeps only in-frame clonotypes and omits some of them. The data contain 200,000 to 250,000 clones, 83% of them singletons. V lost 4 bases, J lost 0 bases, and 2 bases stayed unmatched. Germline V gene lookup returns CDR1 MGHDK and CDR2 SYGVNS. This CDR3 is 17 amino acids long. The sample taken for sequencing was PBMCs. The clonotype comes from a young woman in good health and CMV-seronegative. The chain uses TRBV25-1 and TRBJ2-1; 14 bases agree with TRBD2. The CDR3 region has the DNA TGTGCCAGCAGTGGACTAGCGGGGGGGATCTCCTACAATGAGCAGTTCTTC. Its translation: CASSGLAGGISYNEQFF.